This entry describes one T cell receptor beta chain. The antigen is unknown. Germline CDR1 reads MNHNY; CDR2 reads SVGAGI (reference sequence). This CDR3 spans 15 amino acids. V was clipped by 3 bases and J by 0 bases; unmatched bases: 3. The data were taken from a study of CD8 T cell repertoires and HIV-1 epitope variants. On the study more broadly: IL-2, IL-7 and IL-15 were added on days 3 and 7 of roughly eleven-day cultures. 1M T cells were kept uncultured as a baseline.

General study results and limits: This assay reports beta chains of antigen-expanded cells, not T cell function.

Sequenced by immunoSEQ multiplex PCR; TCRdb stores in-frame clones only, minus some. The data show about 5,300 clones, with 65% seen just once and roughly 42% held by the top ten. This clonotype was obtained from a male donor with HIV. The sequenced sample consisted of cultured CD8+ T cells derived from PBMCs. This rearrangement joins TRBV6-6 to TRBJ2-3, with 7 nucleotides matching TRBD2. The CDR3 DNA follows: TGTGCCAGCAGTTATGTTAGCGGGAGCACAGATACGCAGTATTTT. Residues: CASSYVSGSTDTQYF.